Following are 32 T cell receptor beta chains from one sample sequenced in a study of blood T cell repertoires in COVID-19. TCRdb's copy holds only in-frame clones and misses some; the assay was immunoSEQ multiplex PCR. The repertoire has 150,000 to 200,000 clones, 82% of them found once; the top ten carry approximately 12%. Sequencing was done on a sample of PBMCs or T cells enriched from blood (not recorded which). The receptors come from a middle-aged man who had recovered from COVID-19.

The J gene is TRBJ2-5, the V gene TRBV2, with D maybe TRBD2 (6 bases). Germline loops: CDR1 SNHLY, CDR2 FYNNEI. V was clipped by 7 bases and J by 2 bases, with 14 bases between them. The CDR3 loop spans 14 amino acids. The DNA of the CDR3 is TGTGCCAGCAATCTTAGCGGCCCTCAAGAGACCCAGTACTTC. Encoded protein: CASNLSGPQETQYF.

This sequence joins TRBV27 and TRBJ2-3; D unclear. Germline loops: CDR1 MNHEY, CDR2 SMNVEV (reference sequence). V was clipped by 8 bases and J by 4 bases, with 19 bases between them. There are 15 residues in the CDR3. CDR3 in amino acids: CASATMARMSDTQYF. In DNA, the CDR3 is TGTGCCAGCGCCACAATGGCTAGAATGTCAGATACGCAGTATTTT.

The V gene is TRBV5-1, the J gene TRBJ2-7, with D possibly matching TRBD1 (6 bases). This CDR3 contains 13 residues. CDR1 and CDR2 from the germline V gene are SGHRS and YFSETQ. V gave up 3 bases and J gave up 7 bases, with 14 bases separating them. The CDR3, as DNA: TGCGCCAGCAGCTCCACAGGGTCGGGAGAGCAGTACTTC. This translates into CASSSTGSGEQYF.

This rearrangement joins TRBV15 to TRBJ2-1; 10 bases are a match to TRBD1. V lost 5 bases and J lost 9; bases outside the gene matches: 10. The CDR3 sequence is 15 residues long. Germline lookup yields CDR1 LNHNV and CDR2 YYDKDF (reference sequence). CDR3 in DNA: TGTGCCACCAGCCCCGGACAGGGGGGAAGGAGTGAGCAGTTCTTC. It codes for CATSPGQGGRSEQFF.

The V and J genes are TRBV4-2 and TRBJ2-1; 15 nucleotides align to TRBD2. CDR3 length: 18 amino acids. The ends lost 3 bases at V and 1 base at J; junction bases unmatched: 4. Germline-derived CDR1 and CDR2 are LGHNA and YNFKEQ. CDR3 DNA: TGTGCCAGCAGCCACCTAGGACTAGCGGGAGGGTCCTACAATGAGCAGTTCTTC. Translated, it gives CASSHLGLAGGSYNEQFF.

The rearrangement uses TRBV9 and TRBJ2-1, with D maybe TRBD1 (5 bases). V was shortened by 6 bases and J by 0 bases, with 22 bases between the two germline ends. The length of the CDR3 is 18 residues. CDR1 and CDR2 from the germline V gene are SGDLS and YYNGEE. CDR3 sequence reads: CASNDPKKGLGSYNEQFF. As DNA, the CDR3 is TGTGCCAGCAACGATCCGAAAAAGGGGCTAGGCTCCTACAATGAGCAGTTCTTC. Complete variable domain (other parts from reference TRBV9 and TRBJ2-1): DSGVTQTPKHLITATGQRVTLRCSPRSGDLSVYWYQQSLDQGLQFLIQYYNGEERAKGNILERFSAQQFPDLHSELNLSSLELGDSALYFCASNDPKKGLGSYNEQFFGPGTRLTVL.

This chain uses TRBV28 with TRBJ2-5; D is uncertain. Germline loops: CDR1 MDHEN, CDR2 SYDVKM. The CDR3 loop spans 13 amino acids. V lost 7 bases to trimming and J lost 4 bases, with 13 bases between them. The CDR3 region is CASKLSSPETQYF. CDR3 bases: TGTGCCAGCAAGTTAAGCTCCCCAGAGACCCAGTACTTC.

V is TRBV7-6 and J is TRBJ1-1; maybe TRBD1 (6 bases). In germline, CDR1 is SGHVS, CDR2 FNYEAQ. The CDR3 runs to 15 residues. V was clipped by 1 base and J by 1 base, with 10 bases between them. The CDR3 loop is CASSLVQGSNTEAFF. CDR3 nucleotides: TGTGCCAGCAGCTTAGTTCAGGGGTCGAACACTGAAGCTTTCTTT.

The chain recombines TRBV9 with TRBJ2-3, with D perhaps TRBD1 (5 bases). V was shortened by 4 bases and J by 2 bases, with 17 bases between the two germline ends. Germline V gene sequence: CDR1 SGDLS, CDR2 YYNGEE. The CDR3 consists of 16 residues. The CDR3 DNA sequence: TGTGCCAGCAGCCTAGGTTTACAGGTCTTCACAGATACGCAGTATTTT. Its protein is CASSLGLQVFTDTQYF. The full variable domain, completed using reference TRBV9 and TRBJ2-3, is DSGVTQTPKHLITATGQRVTLRCSPRSGDLSVYWYQQSLDQGLQFLIQYYNGEERAKGNILERFSAQQFPDLHSELNLSSLELGDSALYFCASSLGLQVFTDTQYFGPGTRLTVL.

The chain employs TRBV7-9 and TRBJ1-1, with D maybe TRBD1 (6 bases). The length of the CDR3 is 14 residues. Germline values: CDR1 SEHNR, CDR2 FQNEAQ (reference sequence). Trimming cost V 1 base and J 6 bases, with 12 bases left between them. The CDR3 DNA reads TGTGCCAGCAGCTTAGGGCCCGGGACATCTGAAGCTTTCTTT. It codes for CASSLGPGTSEAFF.

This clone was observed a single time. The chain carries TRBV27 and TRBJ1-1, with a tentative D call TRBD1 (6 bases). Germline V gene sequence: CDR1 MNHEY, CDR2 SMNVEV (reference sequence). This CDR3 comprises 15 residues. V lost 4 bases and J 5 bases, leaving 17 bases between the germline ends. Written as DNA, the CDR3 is TGTGCCAGCAGTTACGGGGGGCACAGTTCAACTGAAGCTTTCTTT. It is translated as CASSYGGHSSTEAFF.

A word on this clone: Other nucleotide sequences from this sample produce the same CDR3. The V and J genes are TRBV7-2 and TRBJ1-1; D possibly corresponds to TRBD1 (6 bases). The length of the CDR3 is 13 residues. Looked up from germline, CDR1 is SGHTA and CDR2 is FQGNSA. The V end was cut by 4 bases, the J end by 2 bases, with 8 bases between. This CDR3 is CASSSQGNTEAFF. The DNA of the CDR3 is TGTGCCAGCAGCTCACAGGGTAACACTGAAGCTTTCTTT. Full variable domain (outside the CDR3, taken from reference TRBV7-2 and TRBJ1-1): GAGVSQSPSNKVTEKGKDVELRCDPISGHTALYWYRQSLGQGLEFLIYFQGNSAPDKSGLPSDRFSAERTGGSVSTLTIQRTQQEDSAVYLCASSSQGNTEAFFGQGTRLTVV.

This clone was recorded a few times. The CDR3 DNA sequence: TGTGCCACCTTGTCCCCGGCCGCCCTCGGGGGCGGGAGAATGAGGAACACCGGGGAGCTGTTTTTT. This gives the protein CATLSPAALGGGRMRNTGELFF. V is TRBV24-1 and J is TRBJ2-2, with D tentatively TRBD2 (7 bases). Looked up from germline, CDR1 is KGHDR and CDR2 is SFDVKD. Trimming took off 9 bases at V and 1 base at J, with 35 bases between the two ends. This CDR3 spans 22 amino acids.

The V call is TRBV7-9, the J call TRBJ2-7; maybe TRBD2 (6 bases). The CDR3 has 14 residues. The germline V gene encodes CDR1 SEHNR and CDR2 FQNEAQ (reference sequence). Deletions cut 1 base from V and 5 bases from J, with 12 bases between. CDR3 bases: TGTGCCAGCAGCTTAGTATCGGGAGTGGACGAGCAGTACTTC. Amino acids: CASSLVSGVDEQYF.

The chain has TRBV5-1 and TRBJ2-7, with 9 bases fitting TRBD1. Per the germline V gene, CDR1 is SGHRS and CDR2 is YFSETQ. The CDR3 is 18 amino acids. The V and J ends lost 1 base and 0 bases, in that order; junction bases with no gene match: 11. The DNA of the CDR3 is TGCGCCAGCAGCTTGCGGCCTCCGGGACAGGGCTTCTCCTACGAGCAGTACGTC. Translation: CASSLRPPGQGFSYEQYV.

CDR3 amino acids: CASSGEDNSPLHF. For the CDR3, the DNA is TGTGCCAGTAGTGGGGAGGATAATTCACCCCTCCACTTT. The rearrangement links TRBV19 to TRBJ1-6, with D uncertain. Trimming cost V 5 bases and J 5 bases, with 7 bases left between them. Germline V gene lookup returns CDR1 LNHDA and CDR2 SQIVND (reference sequence). The CDR3 consists of 13 residues.

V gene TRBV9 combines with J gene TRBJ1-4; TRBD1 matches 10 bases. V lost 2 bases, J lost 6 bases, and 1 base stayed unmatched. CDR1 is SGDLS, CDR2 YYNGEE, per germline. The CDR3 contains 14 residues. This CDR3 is CASSVGTGDEKLFF. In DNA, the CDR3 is TGTGCCAGCAGCGTCGGGACAGGGGATGAAAAACTGTTTTTT. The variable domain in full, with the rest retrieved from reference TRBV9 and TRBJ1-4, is DSGVTQTPKHLITATGQRVTLRCSPRSGDLSVYWYQQSLDQGLQFLIQYYNGEERAKGNILERFSAQQFPDLHSELNLSSLELGDSALYFCASSVGTGDEKLFFGSGTQLSVL.

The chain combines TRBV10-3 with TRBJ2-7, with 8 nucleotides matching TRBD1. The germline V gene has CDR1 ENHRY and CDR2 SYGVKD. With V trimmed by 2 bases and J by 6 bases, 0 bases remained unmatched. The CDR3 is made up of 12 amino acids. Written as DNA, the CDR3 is TGTGCCATCAGTGAGGGACAGGGCGAGCAGTACTTC. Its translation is CAISEGQGEQYF.

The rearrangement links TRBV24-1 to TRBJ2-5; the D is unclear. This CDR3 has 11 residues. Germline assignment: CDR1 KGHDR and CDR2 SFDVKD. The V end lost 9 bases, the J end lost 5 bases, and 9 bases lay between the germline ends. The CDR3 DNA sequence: TGTGCCACCTCCTTCTTTGAGACCCAGTACTTC. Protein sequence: CATSFFETQYF.

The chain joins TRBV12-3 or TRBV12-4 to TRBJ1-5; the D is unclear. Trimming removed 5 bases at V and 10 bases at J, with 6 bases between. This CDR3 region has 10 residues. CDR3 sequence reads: CASSPLPQHF. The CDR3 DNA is TGTGCCAGCAGTCCCCTCCCCCAGCATTTT.

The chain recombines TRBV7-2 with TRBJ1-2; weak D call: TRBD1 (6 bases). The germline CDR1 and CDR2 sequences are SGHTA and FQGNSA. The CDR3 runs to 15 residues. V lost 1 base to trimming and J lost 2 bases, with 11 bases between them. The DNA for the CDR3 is TGTGCCAGCAGCTTAGTCGTAGGGGGAAACTATGGCTACACCTTC. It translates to CASSLVVGGNYGYTF.

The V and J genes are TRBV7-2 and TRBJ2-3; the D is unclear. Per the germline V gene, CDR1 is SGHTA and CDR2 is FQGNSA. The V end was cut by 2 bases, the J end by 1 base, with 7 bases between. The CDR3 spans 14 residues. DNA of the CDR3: TGTGCCAGCAGCTTATACTTACGCACAGATACGCAGTATTTT. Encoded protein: CASSLYLRTDTQYF.

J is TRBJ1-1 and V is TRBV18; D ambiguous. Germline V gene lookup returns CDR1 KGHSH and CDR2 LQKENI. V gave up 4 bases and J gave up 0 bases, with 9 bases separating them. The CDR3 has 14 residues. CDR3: CASSRAGLNTEAFF. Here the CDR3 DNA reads TGTGCCAGCTCACGAGCCGGTCTGAACACTGAAGCTTTCTTT.

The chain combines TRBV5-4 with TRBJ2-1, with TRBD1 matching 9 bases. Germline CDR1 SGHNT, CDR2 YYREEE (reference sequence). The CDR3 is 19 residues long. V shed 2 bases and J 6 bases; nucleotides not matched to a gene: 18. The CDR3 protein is CASSFTTGTGYFIGNEQFF. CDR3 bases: TGTGCCAGCAGCTTTACCACCGGGACAGGGTATTTTATTGGCAATGAGCAGTTCTTC.

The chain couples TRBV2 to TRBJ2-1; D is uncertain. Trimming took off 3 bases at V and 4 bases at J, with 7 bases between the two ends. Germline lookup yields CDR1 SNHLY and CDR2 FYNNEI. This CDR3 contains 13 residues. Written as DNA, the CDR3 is TGTGCCAGCAGTGAGAATACATACAATGAGCAGTTCTTC. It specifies CASSENTYNEQFF. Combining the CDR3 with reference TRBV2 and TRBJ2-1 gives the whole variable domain EPEVTQTPSHQVTQMGQEVILRCVPISNHLYFYWYRQILGQKVEFLVSFYNNEISEKSEIFDDQFSVERPDGSNFTLKIRSTKLEDSAMYFCASSENTYNEQFFGPGTRLTVL.

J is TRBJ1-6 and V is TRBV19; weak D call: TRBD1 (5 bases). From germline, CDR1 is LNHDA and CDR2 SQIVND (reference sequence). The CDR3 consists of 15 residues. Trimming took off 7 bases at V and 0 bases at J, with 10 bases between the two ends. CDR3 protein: CASTPGSSYNSPLHF. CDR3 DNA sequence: TGTGCCAGTACGCCAGGGTCCTCCTATAATTCACCCCTCCACTTT.

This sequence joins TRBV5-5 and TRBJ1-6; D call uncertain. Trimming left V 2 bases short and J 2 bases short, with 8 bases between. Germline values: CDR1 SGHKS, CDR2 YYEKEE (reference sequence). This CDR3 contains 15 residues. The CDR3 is CASSLRETYNSPLHF. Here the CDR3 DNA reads TGTGCCAGCAGCTTAAGAGAGACCTATAATTCACCCCTCCACTTT.

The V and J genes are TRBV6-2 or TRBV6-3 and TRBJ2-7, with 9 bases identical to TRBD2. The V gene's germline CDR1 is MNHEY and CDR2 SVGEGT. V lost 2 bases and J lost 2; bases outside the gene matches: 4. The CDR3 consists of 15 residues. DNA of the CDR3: TGTGCCAGCAGTTACCACGCGGGGGGGGCCTACGAGCAGTACTTC. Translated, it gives CASSYHAGGAYEQYF.

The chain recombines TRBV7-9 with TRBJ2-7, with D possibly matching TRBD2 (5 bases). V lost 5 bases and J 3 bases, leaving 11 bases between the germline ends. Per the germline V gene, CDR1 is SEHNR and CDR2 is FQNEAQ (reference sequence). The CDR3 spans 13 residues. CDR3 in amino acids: CASSPEGVYEQYF. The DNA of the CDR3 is TGTGCCAGCAGCCCAGAGGGTGTCTACGAGCAGTACTTC.

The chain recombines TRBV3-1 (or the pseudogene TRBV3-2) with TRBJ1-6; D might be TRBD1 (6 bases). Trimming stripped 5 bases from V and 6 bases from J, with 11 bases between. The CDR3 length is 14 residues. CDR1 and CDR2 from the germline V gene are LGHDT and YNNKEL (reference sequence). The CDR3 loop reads CASSEGHINSPLHF. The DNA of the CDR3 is TGTGCCAGCAGCGAGGGACACATTAATTCACCCCTCCACTTT.

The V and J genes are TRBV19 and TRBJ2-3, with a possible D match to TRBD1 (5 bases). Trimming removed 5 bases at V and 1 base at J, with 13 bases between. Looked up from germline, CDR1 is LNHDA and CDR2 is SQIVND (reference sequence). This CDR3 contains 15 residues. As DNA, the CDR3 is TGTGCCAGTAGTGACTCCAGGGTAGGCACAGATACGCAGTATTTT. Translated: CASSDSRVGTDTQYF. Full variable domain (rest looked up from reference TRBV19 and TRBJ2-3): DGGITQSPKYLFRKEGQNVTLSCEQNLNHDAMYWYRQDPGQGLRLIYYSQIVNDFQKGDIAEGYSVSREKKESFPLTVTSAQKNPTAFYLCASSDSRVGTDTQYFGPGTRLTVL.

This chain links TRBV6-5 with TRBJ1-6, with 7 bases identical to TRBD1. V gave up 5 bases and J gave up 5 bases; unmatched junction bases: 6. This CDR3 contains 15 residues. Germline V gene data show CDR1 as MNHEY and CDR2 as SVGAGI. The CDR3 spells CASSPGTAHNSPLHF. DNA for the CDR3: TGTGCCAGCAGTCCCGGGACAGCTCATAATTCACCCCTCCACTTT.